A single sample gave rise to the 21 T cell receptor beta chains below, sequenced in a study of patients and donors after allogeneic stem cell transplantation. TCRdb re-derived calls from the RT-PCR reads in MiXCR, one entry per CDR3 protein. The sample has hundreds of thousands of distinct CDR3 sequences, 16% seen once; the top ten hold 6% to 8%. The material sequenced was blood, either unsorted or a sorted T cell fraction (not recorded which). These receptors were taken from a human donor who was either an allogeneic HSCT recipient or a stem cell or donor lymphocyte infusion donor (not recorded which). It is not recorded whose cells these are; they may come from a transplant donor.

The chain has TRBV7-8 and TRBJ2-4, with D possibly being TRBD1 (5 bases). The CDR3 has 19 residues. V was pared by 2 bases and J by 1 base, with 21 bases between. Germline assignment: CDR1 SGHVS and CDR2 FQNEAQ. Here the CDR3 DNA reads TGTGCCAGCAGCTTACGACCCGGGTTAGCTCCAGGGGCCAAAAACATTCAGTACTTC. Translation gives CASSLRPGLAPGAKNIQYF.

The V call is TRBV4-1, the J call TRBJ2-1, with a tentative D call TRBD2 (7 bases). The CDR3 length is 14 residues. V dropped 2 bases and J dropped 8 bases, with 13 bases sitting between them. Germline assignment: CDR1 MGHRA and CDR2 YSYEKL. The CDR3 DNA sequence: TGCGCCAGCAGCCAAACGGGGGGCCGGGATGAGCAGTTCTTC. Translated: CASSQTGGRDEQFF.

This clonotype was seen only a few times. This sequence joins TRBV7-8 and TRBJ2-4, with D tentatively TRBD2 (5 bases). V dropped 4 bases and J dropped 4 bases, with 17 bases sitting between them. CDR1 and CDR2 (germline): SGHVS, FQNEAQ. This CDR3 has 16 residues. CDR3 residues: CASSSTPGSGKNIQYF. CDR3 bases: TGTGCCAGCAGCTCAACACCCGGTTCGGGGAAAAACATTCAGTACTTC.

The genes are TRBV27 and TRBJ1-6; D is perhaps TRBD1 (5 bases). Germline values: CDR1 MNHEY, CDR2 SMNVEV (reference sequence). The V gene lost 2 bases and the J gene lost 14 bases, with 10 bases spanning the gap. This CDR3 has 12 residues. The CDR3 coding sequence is TGTGCCAGCAGTTTACTTCAGGGAACCCTCCACTTT. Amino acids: CASSLLQGTLHF.

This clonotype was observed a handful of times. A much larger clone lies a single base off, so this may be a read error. The CDR3 nucleotides are TGTGCCAGCAGCTTAGTTCGCCCCGGGGAGCTGTTTTTT. Amino acid sequence: CASSLVRPGELFF. The genes are TRBV7-3 and TRBJ2-2; unclear D gene. The germline V and J ends were trimmed by 2 bases and 6 bases, with 7 bases remaining between them. CDR3 length: 13 residues. Germline V CDR1 and CDR2: SGHTA, FQGTGA. Drawing the rest from reference TRBV7-3 and TRBJ2-2, the complete variable domain is GAGVSQTPSNKVTEKGKYVELRCDPISGHTALYWYRQSLGQGPEFLIYFQGTGAADDSGLPNDRFFAVRPEGSVSTLKIQRTERGDSAVYLCASSLVRPGELFFGEGSRLTVL.

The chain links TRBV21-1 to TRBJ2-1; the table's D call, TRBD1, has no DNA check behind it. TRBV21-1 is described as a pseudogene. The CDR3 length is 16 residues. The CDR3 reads CASSKVDSLFGNEQFF. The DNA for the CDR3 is TGTGCCAGCAGCAAAGTTGACAGTCTTTTTGGTAATGAGCAGTTCTTC.

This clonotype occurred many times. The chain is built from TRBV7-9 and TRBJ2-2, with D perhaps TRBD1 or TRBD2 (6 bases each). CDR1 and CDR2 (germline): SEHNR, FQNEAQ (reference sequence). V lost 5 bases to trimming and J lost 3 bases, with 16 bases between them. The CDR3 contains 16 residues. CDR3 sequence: CASSRSWGADTGELFF. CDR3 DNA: TGTGCCAGCAGCCGCTCGTGGGGGGCGGACACCGGGGAGCTGTTTTTT.

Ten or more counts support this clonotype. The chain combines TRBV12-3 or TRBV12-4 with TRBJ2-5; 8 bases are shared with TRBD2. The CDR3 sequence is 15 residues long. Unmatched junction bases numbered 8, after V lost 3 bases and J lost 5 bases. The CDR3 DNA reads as TGTGCCAGCAGTTTTTTAGCGGGGATGGGGGAGACCCAGTACTTC. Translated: CASSFLAGMGETQYF.

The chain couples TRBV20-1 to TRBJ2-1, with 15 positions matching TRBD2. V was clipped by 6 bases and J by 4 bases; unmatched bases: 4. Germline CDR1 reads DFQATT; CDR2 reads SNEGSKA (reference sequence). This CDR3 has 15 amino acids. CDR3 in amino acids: CSARGTSGRYNEQFF. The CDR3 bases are TGCAGTGCCCGTGGGACTAGCGGGAGGTACAATGAGCAGTTCTTC.

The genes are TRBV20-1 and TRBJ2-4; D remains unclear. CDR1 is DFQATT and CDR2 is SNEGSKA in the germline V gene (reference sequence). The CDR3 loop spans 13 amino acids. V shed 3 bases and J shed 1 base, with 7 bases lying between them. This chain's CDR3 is CSASQGAKNIQYF. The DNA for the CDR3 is TGCAGTGCTAGTCAAGGTGCCAAAAACATTCAGTACTTC.

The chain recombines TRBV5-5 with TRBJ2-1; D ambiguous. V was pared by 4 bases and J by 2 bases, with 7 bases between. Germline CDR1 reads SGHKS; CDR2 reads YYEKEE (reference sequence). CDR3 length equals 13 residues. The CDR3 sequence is CASSNNPYNEQFF. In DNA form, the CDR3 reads TGTGCCAGCAGCAACAATCCCTACAATGAGCAGTTCTTC.

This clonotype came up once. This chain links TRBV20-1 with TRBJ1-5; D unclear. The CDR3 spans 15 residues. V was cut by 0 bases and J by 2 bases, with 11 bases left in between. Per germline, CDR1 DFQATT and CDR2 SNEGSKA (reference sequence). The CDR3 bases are TGCAGTGCTAGAGAATCAGGTAAGGGCAATCAGCCCCAGCATTTT. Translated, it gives CSARESGKGNQPQHF.

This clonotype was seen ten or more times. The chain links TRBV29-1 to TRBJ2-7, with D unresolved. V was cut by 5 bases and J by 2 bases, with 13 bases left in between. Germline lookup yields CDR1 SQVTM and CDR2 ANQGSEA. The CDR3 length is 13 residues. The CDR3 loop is CSVLPTVPYEQYF. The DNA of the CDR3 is TGCAGCGTTCTCCCGACTGTTCCCTACGAGCAGTACTTC.

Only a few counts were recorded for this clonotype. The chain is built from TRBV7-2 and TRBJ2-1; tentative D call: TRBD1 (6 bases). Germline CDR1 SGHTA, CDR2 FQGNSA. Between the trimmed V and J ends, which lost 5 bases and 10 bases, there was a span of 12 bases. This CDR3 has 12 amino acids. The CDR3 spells CASSMGTREQFF. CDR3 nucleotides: TGTGCCAGCAGCATGGGGACACGAGAGCAGTTCTTC.

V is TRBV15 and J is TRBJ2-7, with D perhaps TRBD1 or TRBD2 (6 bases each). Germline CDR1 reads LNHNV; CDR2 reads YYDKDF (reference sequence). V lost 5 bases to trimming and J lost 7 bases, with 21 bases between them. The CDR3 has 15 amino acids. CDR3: CATSVEGVVMREQYF. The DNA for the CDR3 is TGTGCCACCAGCGTGGAGGGGGTGGTTATGAGGGAGCAGTACTTC.

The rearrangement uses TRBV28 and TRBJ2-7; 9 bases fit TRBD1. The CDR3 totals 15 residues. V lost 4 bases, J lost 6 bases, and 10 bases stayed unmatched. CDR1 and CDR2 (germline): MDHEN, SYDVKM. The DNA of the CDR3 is TGTGCCAGCAGTTCTACAGGGGGCCGCTCACTCGAGCAGTACTTC. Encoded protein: CASSSTGGRSLEQYF.

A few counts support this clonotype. The CDR3 region is CATSRVAGTAYEQYF. CDR3 nucleotide sequence: TGTGCCACCAGCAGAGTAGCCGGGACAGCCTACGAGCAGTACTTC. The gene calls are TRBV15 and TRBJ2-7; 7 positions match TRBD1. Germline V CDR1 and CDR2: LNHNV, YYDKDF (reference sequence). CDR3 length equals 15 residues. The V segment lost 1 base and the J segment 2 bases; nucleotides outside the gene matches: 5.

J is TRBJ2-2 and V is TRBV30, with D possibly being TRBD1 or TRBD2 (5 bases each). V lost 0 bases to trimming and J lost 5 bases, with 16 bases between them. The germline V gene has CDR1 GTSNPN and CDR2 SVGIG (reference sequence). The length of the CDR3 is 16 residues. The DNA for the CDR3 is TGTGCCTGGAGTGTACGGGGCAGGGTGGGAACCGGGGAGCTGTTTTTT. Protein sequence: CAWSVRGRVGTGELFF.

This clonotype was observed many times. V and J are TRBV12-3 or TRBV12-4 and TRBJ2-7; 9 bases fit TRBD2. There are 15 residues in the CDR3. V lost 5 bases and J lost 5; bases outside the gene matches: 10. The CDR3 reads CASSGGTSWFDEQYF. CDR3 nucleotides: TGTGCCAGCAGTGGGGGGACTAGCTGGTTTGACGAGCAGTACTTC.

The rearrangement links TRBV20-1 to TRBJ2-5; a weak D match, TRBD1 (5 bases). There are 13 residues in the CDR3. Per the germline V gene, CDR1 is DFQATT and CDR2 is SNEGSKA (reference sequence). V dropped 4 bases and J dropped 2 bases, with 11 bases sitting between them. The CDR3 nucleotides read TGCAGTGCTACTAAAGGGGCGCAAGAGACCCAGTACTTC. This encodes CSATKGAQETQYF.

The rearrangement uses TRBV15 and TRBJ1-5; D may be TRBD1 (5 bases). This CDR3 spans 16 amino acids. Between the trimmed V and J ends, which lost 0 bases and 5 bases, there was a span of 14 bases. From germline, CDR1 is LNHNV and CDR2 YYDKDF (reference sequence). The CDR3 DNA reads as TGTGCCACCAGCAGAGATCTGGGGCGGTTGCATCAGCCCCAGCATTTT. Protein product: CATSRDLGRLHQPQHF.